This TCR beta chain emerged from a study of T cells in Graves' hyperthyroidism and ophthalmopathy. Turning to the study itself: Blood was drawn when the patient was first diagnosed and still untreated.

Amplification of TCR beta CDR3 regions used RNA as the template. First-round RT-PCR with HTBI primers amplified the TCR CDR3 region. TCRdb reprocessed the multiplex PCR reads with MiXCR, giving one entry per CDR3 protein. The sample contains under 500,000 distinct CDR3 sequences, around an eighth of which appear only once. Regarding this clonotype: The antigen remains unidentified.

This CDR3 is 16 amino acids long. The junction had 10 bases not matched to a gene; V was cut back by 5 bases and J by 5 bases. Looked up from germline, CDR1 is MNHEY and CDR2 is SMNVEV (reference sequence). Each ophthalmopathy patient scored at least 3 on the Clinical Activity Score and at least 4 on NOSPECS grade, with duration under 3 months. Each diagnosis was grounded in clinical symptoms, serum thyroxine and TRAb, thyroid ultrasound, and orbital computed tomography. Study-wide points: Stable hyperthyroidism was separated from ophthalmopathy by a model based on 13 V-J features.

Material: blood. The V gene is TRBV27, the J gene TRBJ2-1; 9 bases are shared with TRBD1. The source of this sequence is a man aged 45-65 years with Graves' ophthalmopathy. The CDR3 bases are TGTGCCAGCAGTCCTCCTACGGGACAGGGAAACAATGAGCAGTTCTTC. Encoded protein: CASSPPTGQGNNEQFF.